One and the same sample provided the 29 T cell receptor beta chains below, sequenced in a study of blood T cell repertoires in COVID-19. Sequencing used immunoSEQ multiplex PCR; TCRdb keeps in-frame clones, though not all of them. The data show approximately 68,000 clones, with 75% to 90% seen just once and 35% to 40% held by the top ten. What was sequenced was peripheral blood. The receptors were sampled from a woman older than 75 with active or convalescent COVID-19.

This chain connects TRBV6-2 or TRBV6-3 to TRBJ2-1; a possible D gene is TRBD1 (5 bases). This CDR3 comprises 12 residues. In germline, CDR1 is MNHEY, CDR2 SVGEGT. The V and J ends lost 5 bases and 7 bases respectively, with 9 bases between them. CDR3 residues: CASSEQGNEQFF. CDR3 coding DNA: TGTGCCAGCAGTGAGCAGGGAAATGAGCAGTTCTTC.

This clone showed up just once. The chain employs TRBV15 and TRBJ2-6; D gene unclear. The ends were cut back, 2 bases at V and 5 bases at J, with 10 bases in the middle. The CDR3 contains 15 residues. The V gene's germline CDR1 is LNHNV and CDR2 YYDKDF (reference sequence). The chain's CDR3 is CATSRSRGRANVLTF. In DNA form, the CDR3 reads TGTGCCACCAGCAGATCGCGCGGCAGGGCCAACGTCCTGACTTTC.

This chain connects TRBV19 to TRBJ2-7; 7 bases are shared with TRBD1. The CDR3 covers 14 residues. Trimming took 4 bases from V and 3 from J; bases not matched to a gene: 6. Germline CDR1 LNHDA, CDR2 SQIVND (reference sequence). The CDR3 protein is CASSTPNRGYEQYF. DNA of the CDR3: TGTGCCAGTAGTACACCTAACAGGGGCTACGAGCAGTACTTC.

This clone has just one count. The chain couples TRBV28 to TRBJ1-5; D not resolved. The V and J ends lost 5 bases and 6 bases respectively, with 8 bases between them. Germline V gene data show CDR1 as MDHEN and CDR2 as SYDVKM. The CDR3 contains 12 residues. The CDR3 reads CASSTLSQPQHF. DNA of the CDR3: TGTGCCAGCAGTACCCTGAGTCAGCCCCAGCATTTT.

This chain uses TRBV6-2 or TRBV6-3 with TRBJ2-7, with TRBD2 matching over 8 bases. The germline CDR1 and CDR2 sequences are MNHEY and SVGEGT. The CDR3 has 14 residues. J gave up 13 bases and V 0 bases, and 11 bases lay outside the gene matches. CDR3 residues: CASSYSMRRGELYF. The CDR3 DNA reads TGTGCCAGCAGTTACTCGATGAGGCGGGGGGAGTTATACTTC.

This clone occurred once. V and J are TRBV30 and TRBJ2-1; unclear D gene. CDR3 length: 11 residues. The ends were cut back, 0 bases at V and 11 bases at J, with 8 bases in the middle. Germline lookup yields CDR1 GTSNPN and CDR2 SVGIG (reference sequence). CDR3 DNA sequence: TGTGCCTGGAGTGTACTTGACAAGCAGTTCTTC. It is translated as CAWSVLDKQFF.

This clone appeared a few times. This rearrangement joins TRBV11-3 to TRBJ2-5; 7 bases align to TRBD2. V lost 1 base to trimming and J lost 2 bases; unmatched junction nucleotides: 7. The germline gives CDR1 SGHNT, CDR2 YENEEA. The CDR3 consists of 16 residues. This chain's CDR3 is CASSLGPLGGQETQYF. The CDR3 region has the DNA TGTGCCAGCAGCTTAGGTCCTCTGGGGGGGCAAGAGACCCAGTACTTC.

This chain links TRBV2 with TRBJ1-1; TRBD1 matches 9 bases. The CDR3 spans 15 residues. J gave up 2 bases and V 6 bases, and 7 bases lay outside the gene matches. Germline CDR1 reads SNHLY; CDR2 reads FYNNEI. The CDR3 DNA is TGTGCCAGCAGCCGGGACAGGGTTGGCAACACTGAAGCTTTCTTT. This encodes CASSRDRVGNTEAFF.

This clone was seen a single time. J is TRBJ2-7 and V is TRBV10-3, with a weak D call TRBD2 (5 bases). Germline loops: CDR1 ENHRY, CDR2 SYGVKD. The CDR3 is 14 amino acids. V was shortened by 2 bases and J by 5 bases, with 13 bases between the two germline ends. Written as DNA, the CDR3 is TGTGCCATCAGTGAGAAGAAGTGGGGAGACGAGCAGTACTTC. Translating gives CAISEKKWGDEQYF.

The CDR3 DNA follows: TGTGCCACCAGCAGAGATCGGCTAGCCTTCGGACAGTACTTC. Protein product: CATSRDRLAFGQYF. The rearrangement links TRBV15 to TRBJ2-7; tentatively, D is TRBD2 (5 bases). Germline CDR1 is LNHNV and CDR2 is YYDKDF (reference sequence). Trimming removed 0 bases at V and 10 bases at J, with 16 bases between. This CDR3 has 14 residues.

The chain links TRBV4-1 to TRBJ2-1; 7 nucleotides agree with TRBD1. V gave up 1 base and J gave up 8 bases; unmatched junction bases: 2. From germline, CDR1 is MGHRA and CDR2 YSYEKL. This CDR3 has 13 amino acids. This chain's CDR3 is CASSQVGGDEQFF. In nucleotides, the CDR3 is TGCGCCAGCAGCCAAGTAGGGGGCGATGAGCAGTTCTTC.

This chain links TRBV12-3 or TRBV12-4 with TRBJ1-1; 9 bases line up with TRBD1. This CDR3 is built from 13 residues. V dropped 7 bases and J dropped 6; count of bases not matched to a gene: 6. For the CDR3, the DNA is TGTGCCAGCATCCTACAGGGGGCCTCTGAAGCTTTCTTT. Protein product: CASILQGASEAFF.

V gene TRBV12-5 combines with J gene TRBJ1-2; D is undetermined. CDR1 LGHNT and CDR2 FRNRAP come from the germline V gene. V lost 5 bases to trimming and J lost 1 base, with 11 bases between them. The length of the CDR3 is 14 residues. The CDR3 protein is CASGITQNNYGYTF. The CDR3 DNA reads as TGTGCTAGTGGTATAACGCAGAATAACTATGGCTACACCTTC.

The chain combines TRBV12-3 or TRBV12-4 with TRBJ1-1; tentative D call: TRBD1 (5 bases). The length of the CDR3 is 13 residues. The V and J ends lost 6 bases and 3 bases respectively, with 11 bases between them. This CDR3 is CASSLLGDTEAFF. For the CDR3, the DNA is TGTGCCAGCAGCTTATTAGGGGACACTGAAGCTTTCTTT.

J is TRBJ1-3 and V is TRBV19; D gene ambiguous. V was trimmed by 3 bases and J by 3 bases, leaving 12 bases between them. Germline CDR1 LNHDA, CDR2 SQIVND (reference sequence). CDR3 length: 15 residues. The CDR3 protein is CASSMRRSGGNTIYF. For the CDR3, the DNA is TGTGCCAGTAGTATGAGGCGGAGCGGTGGAAACACCATATATTTT.

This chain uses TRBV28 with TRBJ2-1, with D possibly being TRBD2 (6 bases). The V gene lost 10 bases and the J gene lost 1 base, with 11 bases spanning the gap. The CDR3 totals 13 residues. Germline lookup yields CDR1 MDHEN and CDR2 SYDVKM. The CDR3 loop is CATLSGSYNEQFF. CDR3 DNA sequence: TGTGCCACCTTGAGCGGGTCCTACAATGAGCAGTTCTTC.

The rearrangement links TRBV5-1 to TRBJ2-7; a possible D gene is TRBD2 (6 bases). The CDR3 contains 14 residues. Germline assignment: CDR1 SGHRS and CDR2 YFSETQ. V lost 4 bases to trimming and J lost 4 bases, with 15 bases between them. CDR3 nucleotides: TGCGCCAGCAGCCCCACCTACGGGGGTTACGAGCAGTACTTC. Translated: CASSPTYGGYEQYF.

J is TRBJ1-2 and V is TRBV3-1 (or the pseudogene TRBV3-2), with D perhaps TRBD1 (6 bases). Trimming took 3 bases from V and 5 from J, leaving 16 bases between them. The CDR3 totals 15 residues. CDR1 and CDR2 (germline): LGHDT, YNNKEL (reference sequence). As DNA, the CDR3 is TGTGCCAGCAGCCATCGGACAGCGATTTTGTATGGCTACACCTTC. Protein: CASSHRTAILYGYTF.

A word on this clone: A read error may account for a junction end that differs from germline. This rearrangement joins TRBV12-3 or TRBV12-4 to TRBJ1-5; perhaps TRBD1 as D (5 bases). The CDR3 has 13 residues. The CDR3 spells CASSLEGTLPQHF. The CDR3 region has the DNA TGTGCCAGCAGTTTGGAGGGGACGCTCCCCCAACATTTT.

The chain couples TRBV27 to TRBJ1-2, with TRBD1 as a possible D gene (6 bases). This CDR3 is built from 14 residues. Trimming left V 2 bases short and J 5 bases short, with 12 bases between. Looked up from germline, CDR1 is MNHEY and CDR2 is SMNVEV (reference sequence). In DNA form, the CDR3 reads TGTGCCAGCAGTTTACGGGGGGGGCCTTATGGCTACACCTTC. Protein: CASSLRGGPYGYTF.

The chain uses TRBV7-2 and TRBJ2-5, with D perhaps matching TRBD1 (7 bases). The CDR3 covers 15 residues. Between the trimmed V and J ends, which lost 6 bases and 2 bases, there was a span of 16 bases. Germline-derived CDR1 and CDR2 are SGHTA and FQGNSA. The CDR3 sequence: CASSTRGDRQETQYF. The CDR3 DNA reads TGTGCCAGCAGTACCAGGGGGGACAGACAAGAGACCCAGTACTTC.

The CDR3, as DNA: TGCGCCAGCAGCCAAGCCCCGGGGGTGGCCGGGGAGCTGTTTTTT. This encodes CASSQAPGVAGELFF. The J gene is TRBJ2-2, the V gene TRBV4-3; possibly TRBD2 for D (6 bases). Trimming cost V 1 base and J 6 bases, with 12 bases left between them. The CDR3 spans 15 residues. Germline V CDR1 and CDR2: LGHNA, YSLEER.

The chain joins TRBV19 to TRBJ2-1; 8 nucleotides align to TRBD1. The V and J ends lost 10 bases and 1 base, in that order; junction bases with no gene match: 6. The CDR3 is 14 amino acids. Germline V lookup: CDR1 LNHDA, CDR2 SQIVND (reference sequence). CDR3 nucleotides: TGTGCCACAACAGGGGGATGGTCCTACAATGAGCAGTTCTTC. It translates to CATTGGWSYNEQFF. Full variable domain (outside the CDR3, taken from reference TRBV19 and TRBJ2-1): DGGITQSPKYLFRKEGQNVTLSCEQNLNHDAMYWYRQDPGQGLRLIYYSQIVNDFQKGDIAEGYSVSREKKESFPLTVTSAQKNPTAFYLCATTGGWSYNEQFFGPGTRLTVL.

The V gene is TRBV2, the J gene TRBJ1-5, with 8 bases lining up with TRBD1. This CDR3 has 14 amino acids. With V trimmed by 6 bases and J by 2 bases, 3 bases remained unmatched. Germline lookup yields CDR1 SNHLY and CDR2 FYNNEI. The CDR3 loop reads CASRAGQGNQPQHF. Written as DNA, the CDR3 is TGTGCCAGCAGGGCGGGACAGGGCAATCAGCCCCAGCATTTT.

In nucleotides, the CDR3 is TGTGCCAGCAGCCCCGGACAGGGGGCATATGGCTACACCTTC. Amino acids: CASSPGQGAYGYTF. The chain is built from TRBV7-8 and TRBJ1-2; 11 bases map to TRBD1. This CDR3 contains 14 residues. After removal of 5 bases from V and 5 bases from J, the junction contained 4 bases not matched to a gene. The germline V gene has CDR1 SGHVS and CDR2 FQNEAQ.

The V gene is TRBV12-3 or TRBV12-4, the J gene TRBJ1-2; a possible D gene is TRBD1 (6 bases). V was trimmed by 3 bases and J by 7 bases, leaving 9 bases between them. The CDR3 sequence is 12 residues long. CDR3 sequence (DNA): TGTGCCAGCAGTTTGGCACAGGGTGGCTACACCTTC. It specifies CASSLAQGGYTF.

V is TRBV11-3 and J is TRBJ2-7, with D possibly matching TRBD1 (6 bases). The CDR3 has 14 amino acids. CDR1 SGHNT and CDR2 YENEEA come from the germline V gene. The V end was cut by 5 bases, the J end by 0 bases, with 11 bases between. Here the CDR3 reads CASSRRGSSYEQYF. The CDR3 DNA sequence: TGTGCCAGCAGCCGCAGGGGATCCTCCTACGAGCAGTACTTC.

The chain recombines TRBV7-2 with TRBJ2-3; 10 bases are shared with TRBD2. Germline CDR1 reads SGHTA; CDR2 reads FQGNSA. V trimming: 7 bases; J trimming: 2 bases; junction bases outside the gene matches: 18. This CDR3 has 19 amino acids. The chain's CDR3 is CASTSPRHSGGTYTDTQYF. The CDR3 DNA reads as TGTGCCAGCACCTCCCCGCGCCATAGCGGGGGGACTTACACAGATACGCAGTATTTT.

The CDR3 nucleotides are TGCAGCGTTGAGTATACAGGTCTGAACACTGAAGCTTTCTTT. It is translated as CSVEYTGLNTEAFF. The V and J genes are TRBV29-1 and TRBJ1-1, with D possibly TRBD1 on 5 matching bases. V lost 3 bases, J lost 0 bases, and 11 bases lay in between. Germline V CDR1 and CDR2: SQVTM, ANQGSEA. The CDR3 loop spans 14 amino acids.